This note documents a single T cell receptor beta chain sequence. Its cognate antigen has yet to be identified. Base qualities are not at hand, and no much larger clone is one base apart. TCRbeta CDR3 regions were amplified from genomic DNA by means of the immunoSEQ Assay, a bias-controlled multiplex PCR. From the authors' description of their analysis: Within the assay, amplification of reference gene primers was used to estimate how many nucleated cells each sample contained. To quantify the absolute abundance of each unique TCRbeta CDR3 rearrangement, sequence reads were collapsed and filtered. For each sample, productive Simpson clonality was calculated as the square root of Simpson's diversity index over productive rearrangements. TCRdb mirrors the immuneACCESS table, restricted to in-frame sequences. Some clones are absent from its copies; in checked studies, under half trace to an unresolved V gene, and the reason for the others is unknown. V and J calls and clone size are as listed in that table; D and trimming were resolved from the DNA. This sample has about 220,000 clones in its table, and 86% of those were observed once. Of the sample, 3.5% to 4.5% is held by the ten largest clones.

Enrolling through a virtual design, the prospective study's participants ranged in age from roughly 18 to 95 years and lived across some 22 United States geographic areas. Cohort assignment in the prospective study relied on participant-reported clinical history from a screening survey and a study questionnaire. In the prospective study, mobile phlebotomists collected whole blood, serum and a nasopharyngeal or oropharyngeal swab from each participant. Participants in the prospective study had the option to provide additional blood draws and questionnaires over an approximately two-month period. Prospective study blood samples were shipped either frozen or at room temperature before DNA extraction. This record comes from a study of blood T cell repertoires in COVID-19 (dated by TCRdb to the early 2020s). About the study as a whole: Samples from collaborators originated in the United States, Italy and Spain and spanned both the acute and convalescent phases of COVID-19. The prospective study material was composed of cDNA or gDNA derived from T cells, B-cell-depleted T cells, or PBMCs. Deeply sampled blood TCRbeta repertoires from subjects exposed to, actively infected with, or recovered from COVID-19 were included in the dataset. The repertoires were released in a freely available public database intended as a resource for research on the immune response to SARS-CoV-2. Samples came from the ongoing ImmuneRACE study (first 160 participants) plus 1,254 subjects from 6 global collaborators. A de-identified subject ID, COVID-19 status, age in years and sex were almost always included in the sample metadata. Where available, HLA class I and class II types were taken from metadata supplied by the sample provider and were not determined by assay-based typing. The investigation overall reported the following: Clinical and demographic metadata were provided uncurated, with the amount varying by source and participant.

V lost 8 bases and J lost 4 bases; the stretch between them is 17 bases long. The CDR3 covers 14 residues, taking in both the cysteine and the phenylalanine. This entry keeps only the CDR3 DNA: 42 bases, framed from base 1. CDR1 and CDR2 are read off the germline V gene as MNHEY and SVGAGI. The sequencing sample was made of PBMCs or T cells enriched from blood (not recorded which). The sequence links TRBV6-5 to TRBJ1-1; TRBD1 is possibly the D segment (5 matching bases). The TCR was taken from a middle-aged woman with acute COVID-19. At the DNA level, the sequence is TGTGCCAGCCTGGATCACGGGGGAGTCACTGAAGCTTTCTTT. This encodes CASLDHGGVTEAFF.